Sequencing of this TCR beta chain was carried out in a study of cytomegalovirus exposure and HLA in healthy donors. The wider study: A prior analysis found some 110 million unique TCR beta sequences from about 179 million T cells.

The CDR3 totals 18 residues. J was trimmed by 9 bases and V by 4 bases; bases with no gene match: 22. Germline V gene sequence: CDR1 SGDLS, CDR2 YYNGEE. Both 60 Vbeta primers and 13 Jbeta primers went into the PCR. Data came from immunoSEQ multiplex PCR; TCRdb stores just in-frame clones and leaves some out. Of some 140,000 clones listed, 79% are singletons. This clone was found once. The antigen remains undetermined. Study-wide results and caveats: The study recorded over 150 TCR beta chains that were cytomegalovirus-associated. Accurate prediction of HLA-A and HLA-B alleles (for most subjects) was reportedly achieved from TCR beta sequences.

Material for sequencing was PBMCs. The genes are TRBV9 and TRBJ2-5, with 9 positions matching TRBD2. This sequence was found in a female donor in good health and CMV-seronegative. CDR3 sequence reads: CASSPSGGISGGPAAQYF. The DNA of the CDR3 is TGTGCCAGCAGCCCCAGCGGGGGGATTAGCGGGGGCCCAGCGGCCCAGTACTTC.